A selection of T cell receptor beta chains follows, all from one sample in a study of T cell changes during pregnancy in multiple sclerosis. This table comes from immunoSEQ multiplex PCR, and its TCRdb copy is limited to in-frame clones, with some not included. The sample holds 70,000 to 90,000 clones; roughly 93% are singletons and the top ten take around 0.75%. The sequencing used peripheral blood, collected in the second trimester of pregnancy. The receptor source for this set is a female donor in good health, enrolled as a control in a pregnancy study. CDR3s include the opening cysteine and the closing phenylalanine or tryptophan. D genes are given only for firm matches.

D	V	J	length	CDR3
.	TRBV6-7	TRBJ1-5	16	CASSYSELVSNQPQHF
.	TRBV5-1	TRBJ2-3	13	CASSLPSTDTQYF
.	TRBV19	TRBJ1-1	14	CASSITALNTEAFF
TRBD2	TRBV10-3	TRBJ2-5	24	CAIPGGTTVLSELAGEPIEETQYF
.	TRBV7-8	TRBJ1-1	14	CASSLGPADTEAFF
.	TRBV27	TRBJ1-1	18	CASSPRATGGRVNTEAFF
TRBD1	TRBV10-3	TRBJ2-7	14	CAISGRDRGDEQYF
TRBD2	TRBV7-9	TRBJ2-6	16	CASSFSGGTGANVLTF
.	TRBV7-2	TRBJ1-2	13	CASSLDTNYGYTF
TRBD1	TRBV6-6	TRBJ1-1	14	CASTSGTGGKRAFF
TRBD2	TRBV5-6	TRBJ2-5	17	CASSVPGLAGMQETQYF
.	TRBV7-3	TRBJ2-7	14	CASSPSAGNYEQYF
TRBD2	TRBV4-3	TRBJ2-3	17	CASSQVELAGGLYTQYF
.	TRBV29-1	TRBJ2-7	12	CSVESGSYEQYF
TRBD2	TRBV6-5	TRBJ2-5	16	CASSYSILAGGETQYF
TRBD1	TRBV19	TRBJ1-3	15	CASSIAGGGRNTIYF
.	TRBV9	TRBJ1-1	14	CASSGARGNTEAFF
TRBD1	TRBV4-1	TRBJ2-1	13	CASSLGQGYEQFF
TRBD1	TRBV4-3	TRBJ2-4	15	CASSRDRGLVNIQYF
.	TRBV6-5	TRBJ2-7	12	CASSANRREQYF
TRBD1	TRBV6-4	TRBJ2-1	14	CASSDSTGGNEQFF
.	TRBV4-1	TRBJ1-1	16	CASSQDPGHLNTEAFF
TRBD1	TRBV7-2	TRBJ1-2	15	CASSLAGQGAQGYTF
TRBD1	TRBV6-1	TRBJ1-1	11	CASRTGVGAFF
.	TRBV13	TRBJ1-5	15	CASSLGQASNQPQHF
.	TRBV6-5	TRBJ2-7	14	CASSYTAGIYEQYF
TRBD2	TRBV19	TRBJ2-1	18	CASSMDRRLALSYNEQFF
.	TRBV4-3	TRBJ1-4	18	CASSASGGVELTNEKLFF
.	TRBV5-1	TRBJ2-7	16	CASSLVGGQDSYEQYF
.	TRBV9	TRBJ2-3	15	CASSFSEDNTDTQYF
.	TRBV4-1	TRBJ1-1	15	CASSRSRPQDTEAFF
TRBD1	TRBV6-4	TRBJ2-2	16	CASSDDRQGGTGELFF
.	TRBV4-2	TRBJ1-3	16	CASSQERRNSGNTIYF
TRBD1	TRBV13	TRBJ2-3	18	CASSLEVFVGGPTDTQYF
TRBD2	TRBV5-1	TRBJ2-2	18	CASSSPGTSGGASGELFF
TRBD1	TRBV19	TRBJ2-2	18	CASRSAAGQGANTGELFF
.	TRBV4-3	TRBJ1-1	15	CASSQDSGRRTEAFF
TRBD1	TRBV6-6	TRBJ2-7	15	CASSRTGSISYEQYF
TRBD1	TRBV6-6	TRBJ1-2	14	CASSYAQGAVGYTF
.	TRBV7-2	TRBJ1-4	15	CASSPGGALGEKLFF
.	TRBV9	TRBJ1-1	15	CASSSSGGWGTEAFF
TRBD1	TRBV27	TRBJ1-2	14	CASSLGQGAVGYTF
.	TRBV6-6	TRBJ1-4	16	CASSYSPRLQEEKLFF
TRBD2	TRBV11-2	TRBJ2-7	17	CASSLGRGLAGEYEQYF
.	TRBV6-5	TRBJ2-1	15	CASSYGGSSYNEQFF
TRBD1	TRBV6-5	TRBJ1-1	13	CASSLQGATEAFF
TRBD2	TRBV19	TRBJ2-3	15	CASRSRGGVGDTQYF
TRBD2	TRBV7-8	TRBJ2-3	16	CASSFATLAGADTQYF